Shown below are 2 T cell receptor beta chains from a single sample sequenced in a study of blood T cell repertoires in COVID-19. Clones were sequenced by immunoSEQ multiplex PCR, and TCRdb holds only the in-frame ones, with some missing. Here the sample spans 88,000 or so clones, 75% to 90% being singletons. Sequencing was done on a sample of peripheral blood. The receptors derive from a man aged 55 to 70 with acute or convalescent COVID-19.

The chain recombines TRBV11-2 with TRBJ1-2; maybe TRBD1 (6 bases). The germline CDR1 and CDR2 sequences are SGHAT and FQNNGV. The V gene lost 6 bases and the J gene lost 2 bases, with 16 bases spanning the gap. The CDR3 consists of 15 residues. This chain's CDR3 is CASRRGAGSNYGYTF. CDR3 sequence (DNA): TGTGCCAGCAGGCGGGGGGCAGGGTCGAACTATGGCTACACCTTC.

This clone was detected once. The chain has TRBV14 and TRBJ1-4, with TRBD1 matching over 7 bases. V dropped 0 bases and J dropped 4; count of bases not matched to a gene: 2. CDR1 is SGHDN, CDR2 FVKESK, per germline. The CDR3 loop spans 15 amino acids. CDR3 sequence (DNA): TGTGCCAGCAGCCAAGAACAGGGGATTAATGAAAAACTGTTTTTT. The encoded protein is CASSQEQGINEKLFF.